The 21 T cell receptor beta chains below were found in one sample sequenced in a study of T cell changes during pregnancy in multiple sclerosis. Measured with immunoSEQ multiplex PCR; TCRdb has only the in-frame clones, and not every one. The sample yields over 30,000 clones, about 92% seen once. The source was CD4+ T cells from peripheral blood mononuclear cells, collected in the third trimester of pregnancy. The receptors here all came from a female donor with multiple sclerosis, enrolled in a pregnancy study.

This chain connects TRBV7-2 to TRBJ2-3; 7 positions match TRBD1. Germline CDR1 SGHTA, CDR2 FQGNSA. This CDR3 has 14 amino acids. V was pared by 1 base and J by 4 bases, with 2 bases of the junction left unmatched. DNA for the CDR3: TGTGCCAGCAGCTTAGGACAGGGCCCAGATACGCAGTATTTT. Translation gives CASSLGQGPDTQYF.

The chain links TRBV18 to TRBJ2-1; D not certain. The CDR3 covers 13 residues. The germline V gene encodes CDR1 KGHSH and CDR2 LQKENI. V lost 2 bases, J lost 4 bases, and 6 bases lay in between. CDR3 sequence (DNA): TGTGCCAGCTCACCATCCCAGTACAATGAGCAGTTCTTC. Amino acids: CASSPSQYNEQFF.

V and J are TRBV5-1 and TRBJ2-5, with no clear D. V was cut by 0 bases and J by 5 bases, with 14 bases left in between. Germline CDR1 SGHRS, CDR2 YFSETQ. The CDR3 length is 15 residues. In nucleotides, the CDR3 is TGCGCCAGCAGCTTGGTTGCCAGGCCATGGGAGACCCAGTACTTC. This sequence encodes CASSLVARPWETQYF.

The chain joins TRBV28 to TRBJ2-7; the D gene is possibly TRBD1 (5 bases). CDR1 is MDHEN and CDR2 is SYDVKM in the germline V gene. The CDR3 is 14 residues long. The V gene lost 6 bases and the J gene lost 0 bases, with 12 bases spanning the gap. CDR3 in DNA: TGTGCCAGCAGATCAGGAGACAGCTCCTACGAGCAGTACTTC. It translates to CASRSGDSSYEQYF.

This chain links TRBV9 with TRBJ2-3; no clear D gene. The CDR3 length is 14 residues. Germline V lookup: CDR1 SGDLS, CDR2 YYNGEE. V lost 4 bases and J 2 bases, leaving 11 bases between the germline ends. The CDR3 nucleotides read TGTGCCAGCAGCCCACAGTCTTCCACAGATACGCAGTATTTT. The encoded protein is CASSPQSSTDTQYF.

This chain connects TRBV18 to TRBJ2-7, with D tentatively TRBD2 (5 bases). The length of the CDR3 is 15 residues. Germline-derived CDR1 and CDR2 are KGHSH and LQKENI. The ends were cut back, 3 bases at V and 4 bases at J, with 16 bases in the middle. CDR3 loop: CASSPESSGGYEQYF. The CDR3 DNA is TGTGCCAGCTCACCGGAGAGCAGCGGAGGTTACGAGCAGTACTTC.

This clone was detected once. This rearrangement joins TRBV11-2 to TRBJ2-3; 12 bases align to TRBD2. Trimming took 4 bases from V and 3 from J; bases not matched to a gene: 2. The CDR3 spans 15 residues. Germline V CDR1 and CDR2: SGHAT, FQNNGV. The CDR3 is CASSSTSGRTDTQYF. CDR3 sequence (DNA): TGTGCCAGCAGCTCCACTAGCGGGAGGACAGATACGCAGTATTTT.

This clone was picked up one time. The chain has TRBV5-1 and TRBJ2-1; the D gene is possibly TRBD1 (5 bases). Per the germline V gene, CDR1 is SGHRS and CDR2 is YFSETQ. Trimming took off 7 bases at V and 9 bases at J, with 17 bases between the two ends. The CDR3 is 13 residues long. This CDR3 reads CASGFSGSGEQFF. In DNA form, the CDR3 reads TGCGCCAGCGGTTTTTCAGGGTCAGGTGAGCAGTTCTTC.

The chain is built from TRBV27 and TRBJ2-3; D is perhaps TRBD2 (6 bases). CDR1 is MNHEY, CDR2 SMNVEV, per germline (reference sequence). V lost 6 bases and J lost 4, with 14 bases in between. The CDR3 is made up of 14 amino acids. The CDR3 loop reads CASRTMDYSDTQYF. The CDR3 DNA follows: TGTGCCAGCAGAACTATGGACTACTCAGATACGCAGTATTTT.

The V call is TRBV30, the J call TRBJ1-4; 7 bases agree with TRBD1. Germline V CDR1 and CDR2: GTSNPN, SVGIG (reference sequence). V lost 0 bases and J lost 6; bases outside the gene matches: 7. This CDR3 region has 15 residues. Written as DNA, the CDR3 is TGTGCCTGGAGTGTACAAGGGGGCGCGGATGAAAAACTGTTTTTT. Encoded protein: CAWSVQGGADEKLFF. The full variable domain, with the rest looked up from reference TRBV30 and TRBJ1-4, is SQTIHQWPATLVQPVGSPLSLECTVEGTSNPNLYWYRQAAGRGLQLLFYSVGIGQISSEVPQNLSASRPQDRQFILSSKKLLLSDSGFYLCAWSVQGGADEKLFFGSGTQLSVL.

This clone was counted once. The V and J genes are TRBV7-8 and TRBJ1-5, with 9 bases lining up with TRBD1. The CDR3 is 16 residues long. Looked up from germline, CDR1 is SGHVS and CDR2 is FQNEAQ. Trimming cost V 5 bases and J 1 base; bases outside gene matches: 6. CDR3: CASSTQGAASNQPQHF. The CDR3 nucleotides are TGTGCCAGCAGCACACAGGGGGCCGCCAGCAATCAGCCCCAGCATTTT.

The genes are TRBV6-1 and TRBJ2-3, with unresolved D. Trimming removed 0 bases from V and 3 bases from J, with 7 bases in between. The V gene's germline CDR1 is MNHNS and CDR2 SASEGT. CDR3 length: 14 residues. The CDR3 DNA sequence: TGTGCCAGCAGTGAAGCGCACGGGACAGATACGCAGTATTTT. It codes for CASSEAHGTDTQYF.

The chain recombines TRBV30 with TRBJ2-3; 12 bases match TRBD2. CDR1 is GTSNPN, CDR2 SVGIG, per germline (reference sequence). This CDR3 region has 16 residues. J gave up 4 bases and V 1 base, and 6 bases lay outside the gene matches. The CDR3 region is CAWSAHLAGGPDTQYF. CDR3 in DNA: TGTGCCTGGAGTGCCCATCTAGCGGGAGGGCCAGATACGCAGTATTTT.

As to this clone: Additional DNA sequences in this sample encode the identical CDR3. The chain joins TRBV5-1 to TRBJ1-2; TRBD1 aligns across 10 bases. The CDR3 totals 13 residues. V lost 4 bases, J lost 8 bases, and 5 bases stayed unmatched. Germline CDR1 SGHRS, CDR2 YFSETQ. Here the CDR3 reads CASSPGQGEGYTF. As DNA, the CDR3 is TGCGCCAGCAGCCCAGGACAGGGGGAAGGCTACACCTTC. Full variable domain (rest looked up from reference TRBV5-1 and TRBJ1-2): KAGVTQTPRYLIKTRGQQVTLSCSPISGHRSVSWYQQTPGQGLQFLFEYFSETQRNKGNFPGRFSGRQFSNSRSEMNVSTLELGDSALYLCASSPGQGEGYTFGSGTRLTVV.

V and J are TRBV19 and TRBJ2-3; 7 nucleotides line up with TRBD1. Germline values: CDR1 LNHDA, CDR2 SQIVND (reference sequence). The ends lost 10 bases at V and 5 bases at J; junction bases unmatched: 15. This CDR3 contains 15 residues. The CDR3 here is CATADPGQSGDTQYF. Written as DNA, the CDR3 is TGTGCCACCGCCGACCCGGGACAGTCGGGAGATACGCAGTATTTT.

The chain has TRBV27 and TRBJ2-1; 9 nucleotides align to TRBD1. V was pared by 5 bases and J by 0 bases, with 5 bases of the junction left unmatched. CDR1 is MNHEY and CDR2 is SMNVEV in the germline V gene (reference sequence). The CDR3 is 16 residues long. In nucleotides, the CDR3 is TGTGCCAGCAGTACCTACAGGGGGCCCTCCTACAATGAGCAGTTCTTC. Translating it yields CASSTYRGPSYNEQFF.

The gene calls are TRBV11-2 and TRBJ2-1; D possibly corresponds to TRBD2 (6 bases). Trimming stripped 5 bases from V and 7 bases from J, with 18 bases between. Germline loops: CDR1 SGHAT, CDR2 FQNNGV. The length of the CDR3 is 15 residues. DNA of the CDR3: TGTGCCAGCAGCCCAGTCCGGGGGAGAGGAAATGAGCAGTTCTTC. Amino acids: CASSPVRGRGNEQFF.

The rearrangement links TRBV11-3 to TRBJ2-2, with D uncertain. Trimming removed 4 bases at V and 3 bases at J, with 6 bases between. Germline CDR1 reads SGHNT; CDR2 reads YENEEA. The CDR3 totals 13 residues. The DNA of the CDR3 is TGTGCCAGCAGCTCCCCTTACACCGGGGAGCTGTTTTTT. It translates to CASSSPYTGELFF.

The genes are TRBV6-5 and TRBJ2-7; possible D gene TRBD1, 6 bases. Trimming removed 0 bases at V and 5 bases at J, with 14 bases between. The CDR3 is 15 residues long. The germline gives CDR1 MNHEY, CDR2 SVGAGI. This CDR3 reads CASSYSKQGSNEQYF. CDR3 DNA sequence: TGTGCCAGCAGTTACTCGAAGCAGGGGAGCAACGAGCAGTACTTC.

The chain joins TRBV18 to TRBJ2-7; D uncertain. The CDR3 consists of 13 residues. Germline V CDR1 and CDR2: KGHSH, LQKENI. V shed 2 bases and J shed 7 bases, with 12 bases lying between them. This chain's CDR3 is CASSPGQDREQYF. DNA of the CDR3: TGTGCCAGCTCACCAGGGCAAGACCGGGAGCAGTACTTC. Filled out from reference TRBV18 and TRBJ2-7, the complete variable domain reads NAGVMQNPRHLVRRRGQEARLRCSPMKGHSHVYWYRQLPEEGLKFMVYLQKENIIDESGMPKERFSAEFPKEGPSILRIQQVVRGDSAAYFCASSPGQDREQYFGPGTRLTVT.

The sample holds one count of this clone. The CDR3 reads CASSRGIETQYF. The CDR3 DNA is TGTGCCAGCAGTCGAGGGATCGAGACCCAGTACTTC. The chain combines TRBV7-9 with TRBJ2-5; D perhaps matches TRBD2 (5 bases). Per the germline V gene, CDR1 is SEHNR and CDR2 is FQNEAQ (reference sequence). The length of the CDR3 is 12 residues. V lost 6 bases to trimming and J lost 5 bases, with 10 bases between them.